Reported below is one T cell receptor (beta chain). Its antigen is as yet unknown. An assay was performed, and its level was deep. Using immunoSEQ multiplex PCR, the repertoire was profiled, and TCRdb retains in-frame clones only, with some absent. Among around 330,000 clones, approximately 79% were seen once, and the ten largest hold 10%. This specimen comes from a study of shared clonotypes between healthy human individuals. Looking at the study overall: Donors, aged 18 to 49, were two women and a few men.

Study-level results: It was the non-shared clonotypes that had lower generation probabilities than clonotypes shared by all four donors.

The V gene's germline CDR1 is SNHLY and CDR2 FYNNEI. The CDR3 extends over 15 amino acids. Trimming cost V 3 bases and J 8 bases; bases outside gene matches: 4. The J gene is TRBJ2-1, the V gene TRBV2; 13 nucleotides line up with TRBD2. Specimen: memory CD4+ T cells sorted from blood. Subset given: CD45RA-negative fraction. The receptor was isolated from a man aged 25 to 40 in good health. The CDR3 reads CASSDYGLAGDEQFF. CDR3 sequence (DNA): TGTGCCAGCAGTGATTACGGACTAGCGGGAGATGAGCAGTTCTTC.